The 8 T cell receptor beta chains listed next were all sequenced from one sample in a study of beta chain features in type 1 diabetes (dated by TCRdb to the late 2010s). Study-level results and caveats: Type 1 diabetes patients showed a moderate but significant shortening of TCRB CDR3 length in all four CD4+ subsets.

The library was generated by the immunoSEQ multiplex PCR assay. The entire amount of isolated RNA was reverse transcribed using the High Capacity cDNA Reverse Transcription Kit, so the sequenced TCRB transcripts were expressed ones. TCRdb took over this immuneACCESS table, retaining in-frame rearrangements with V and J assigned. Such tables are incomplete; in checked studies, under half of the missing clones stem from an unresolved V gene, and the remainder is unexplained. In this sample the table shows about 650,000 clones, 9.5% to 15% of which occur a single time. The ten largest clones capture 0.095% to 0.15% of the sample. These receptors have no known antigen. Sample: naive CD4+ T cells from blood. Reading the label with the study, this specimen's cell subset or site is: true naive CD4+ T cells. The receptors were gathered from a man between 25 and 39 years old with type 1 diabetes.

The chain is built from TRBV7-6 and TRBJ2-7; no definite D call. Trimming removed 5 bases from V and 0 bases from J, with 11 bases in between. The CDR3 length is 14 residues. CDR1 is SGHVS, CDR2 FNYEAQ, per germline. CDR3 loop: CASSPVPSSYEQYF. CDR3 bases: TGTGCCAGCAGCCCGGTCCCCAGCTCCTACGAGCAGTACTTC.

The chain joins TRBV30 to TRBJ2-3, with 7 positions matching TRBD2. Germline V gene data show CDR1 as GTSNPN and CDR2 as SVGIG (reference sequence). The CDR3 is 12 amino acids. The junction had 4 bases not matched to a gene; V was cut back by 4 bases and J by 6 bases. Here the CDR3 reads CAWNGGSDTQYF. The CDR3 DNA follows: TGTGCCTGGAACGGGGGGAGCGATACGCAGTATTTT.

This sequence joins TRBV5-1 and TRBJ1-1; the D gene is possibly TRBD1 (5 bases). Between the trimmed V and J ends, which lost 4 bases and 2 bases, there was a span of 15 bases. Germline V gene lookup returns CDR1 SGHRS and CDR2 YFSETQ. The CDR3 spans 15 residues. CDR3 nucleotide sequence: TGCGCCAGCAGCCCGGAGGGGACCGTTAACACTGAAGCTTTCTTT. Amino acid sequence: CASSPEGTVNTEAFF.

This clone has a handful of counts. This chain uses TRBV28 with TRBJ2-5; a weak D match, TRBD2 (6 bases). The CDR3 has 15 amino acids. V gave up 4 bases and J gave up 3 bases, with 15 bases separating them. Germline V lookup: CDR1 MDHEN, CDR2 SYDVKM. CDR3 coding DNA: TGTGCCAGCAGTTCACCGGGACTTATGGAAGAGACCCAGTACTTC. This codes for CASSSPGLMEETQYF.

This clone was seen more than once but under ten times. The V call is TRBV4-3, the J call TRBJ2-7; D ambiguous. Germline V CDR1 and CDR2: LGHNA, YSLEER. V was cut by 0 bases and J by 1 base, with 10 bases left in between. The CDR3 has 15 residues. The CDR3 bases are TGCGCCAGCAGCCAAGATCGGCAGGATTCCTACGAGCAGTACTTC. It translates to CASSQDRQDSYEQYF.

The chain employs TRBV27 and TRBJ1-2, with D hard to call. CDR3 length: 13 residues. Trimming took 3 bases from V and 8 from J, leaving 13 bases between them. Germline CDR1 reads MNHEY; CDR2 reads SMNVEV (reference sequence). The CDR3 region is CASSFSGGPGYTF. The CDR3 DNA sequence: TGTGCCAGCAGTTTCAGTGGAGGGCCGGGCTACACCTTC.

Comment on this clone: Germline and junction disagree at one end, which may indicate a read error. V and J are TRBV7-7 and TRBJ2-5; 8 nucleotides align to TRBD1. Germline V gene data show CDR1 as SSHAT and CDR2 as FNYEAQ (reference sequence). This CDR3 has 15 residues. The chain's CDR3 is CASSLGQGAQETQYF. In DNA form, the CDR3 reads TGTGCTAGCAGCTTAGGGCAGGGGGCCCAAGAGACCCAGTACTTC.

This clone was seen more than once but under ten times. J is TRBJ2-2 and V is TRBV6-4; 10 positions agree with TRBD1. Trimming at V came to 3 bases and at J to 7 bases, leaving 8 bases not matched to a gene. Germline CDR1 reads MRHNA; CDR2 reads SNTAGT. The CDR3 loop spans 16 amino acids. The CDR3, as DNA: TGTGCCAGCAGTGAAGTTCCGGGACAGGGGCACGGGGAGCTGTTTTTT. As protein: CASSEVPGQGHGELFF.